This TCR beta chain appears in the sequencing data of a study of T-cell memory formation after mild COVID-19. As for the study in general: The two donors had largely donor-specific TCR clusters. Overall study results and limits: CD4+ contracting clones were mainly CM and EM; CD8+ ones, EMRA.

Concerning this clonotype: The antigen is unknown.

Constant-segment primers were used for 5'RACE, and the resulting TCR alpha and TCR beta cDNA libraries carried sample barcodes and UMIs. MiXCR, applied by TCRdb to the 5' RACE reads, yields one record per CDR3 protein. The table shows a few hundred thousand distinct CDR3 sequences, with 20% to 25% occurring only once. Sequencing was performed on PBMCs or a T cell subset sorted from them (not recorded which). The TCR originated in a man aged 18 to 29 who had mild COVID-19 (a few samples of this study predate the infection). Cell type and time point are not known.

The CDR3 reads CASSLGPQSDGYTF. The CDR3 region has the DNA TGCGCCAGCAGCTTGGGGCCCCAGAGTGATGGCTACACCTTC. The chain carries TRBV5-1 and TRBJ1-2; no definite D call. The germline V gene encodes CDR1 SGHRS and CDR2 YFSETQ. Trimming stripped 0 bases from V and 6 bases from J, with 12 bases between. The CDR3 is 14 amino acids.